This paragraph reports one T cell receptor beta chain. Its antigen is unidentified. The data derive from a study of regulatory T cells in long-lasting Graves disease. CDR3 regions were amplified by Arm-PCR using iRepertoire HTBI primers to build TCR beta libraries. TCRdb processed the multiplex PCR reads anew with MiXCR; each CDR3 protein has one entry. The repertoire consists of under 700,000 distinct CDR3 sequences, with roughly 16% occurring once and the leading ten covering around 25%. General study points: For persistent Graves' patients, TCR diversity was lower than for newly diagnosed ones.

Described time point: newly diagnosed GD, antithyroid drugs for less than 3 months. Construction of the TCR library relied on RNA isolated from PBMCs. Another study also made use of these data, one on T cells in Graves' hyperthyroidism and ophthalmopathy.

The starting material was peripheral blood mononuclear cells (PBMCs), obtained at new diagnosis, from a patient treated with antithyroid drugs. The sequence was collected from a woman aged 35-65 years with Graves disease.

CDR3 loop: CASSPGSGQYF. The CDR3 nucleotides are TGTGCCAGCAGCCCCGGGAGCGGGCAGTACTTC. The chain is built from TRBV3-1 and TRBJ2-7, with D maybe TRBD2 (6 bases). This CDR3 has 11 amino acids. Germline lookup yields CDR1 LGHDT and CDR2 YNNKEL (reference sequence). V was shortened by 4 bases and J by 9 bases, with 10 bases between the two germline ends.